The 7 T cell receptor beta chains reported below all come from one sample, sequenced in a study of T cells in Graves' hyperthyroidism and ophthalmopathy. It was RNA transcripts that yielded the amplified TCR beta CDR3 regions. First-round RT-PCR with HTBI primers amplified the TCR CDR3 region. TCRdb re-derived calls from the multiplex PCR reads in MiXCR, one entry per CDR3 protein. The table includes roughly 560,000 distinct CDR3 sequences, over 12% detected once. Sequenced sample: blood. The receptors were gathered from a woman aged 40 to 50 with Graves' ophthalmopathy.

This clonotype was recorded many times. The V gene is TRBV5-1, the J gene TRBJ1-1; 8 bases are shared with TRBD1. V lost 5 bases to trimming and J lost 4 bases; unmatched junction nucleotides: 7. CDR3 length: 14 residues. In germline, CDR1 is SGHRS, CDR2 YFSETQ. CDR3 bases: TGCGCCAGCAGTACGACAGGGGATGTCACTGAAGCTTTCTTT. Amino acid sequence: CASSTTGDVTEAFF.

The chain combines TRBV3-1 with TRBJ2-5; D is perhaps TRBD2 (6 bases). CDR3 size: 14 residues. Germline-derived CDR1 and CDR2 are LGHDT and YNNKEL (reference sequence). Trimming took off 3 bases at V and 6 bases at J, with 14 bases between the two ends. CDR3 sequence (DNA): TGTGCCAGCAGCCACGGGGCGGGAACGCAGACCCAGTACTTC. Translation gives CASSHGAGTQTQYF.

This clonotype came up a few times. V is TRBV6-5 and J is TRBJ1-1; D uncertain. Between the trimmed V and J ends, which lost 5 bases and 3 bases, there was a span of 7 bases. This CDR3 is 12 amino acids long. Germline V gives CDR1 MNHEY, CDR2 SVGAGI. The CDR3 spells CASSTADTEAFF. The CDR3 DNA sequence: TGTGCCAGCAGTACCGCCGACACTGAAGCTTTCTTT.

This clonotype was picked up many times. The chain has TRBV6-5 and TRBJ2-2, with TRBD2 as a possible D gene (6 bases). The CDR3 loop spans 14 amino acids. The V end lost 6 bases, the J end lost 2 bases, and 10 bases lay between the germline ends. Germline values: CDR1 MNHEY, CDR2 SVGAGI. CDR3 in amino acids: CASSWDSNTGELFF. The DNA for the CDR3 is TGTGCCAGCAGCTGGGACTCTAACACCGGGGAGCTGTTTTTT.

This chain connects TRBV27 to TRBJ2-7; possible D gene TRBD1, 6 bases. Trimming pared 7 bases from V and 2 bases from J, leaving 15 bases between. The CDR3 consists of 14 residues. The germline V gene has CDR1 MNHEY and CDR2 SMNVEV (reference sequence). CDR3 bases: TGTGCCAGCAAAACATCGACAGGTCCCTACGAGCAGTACTTC. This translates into CASKTSTGPYEQYF.

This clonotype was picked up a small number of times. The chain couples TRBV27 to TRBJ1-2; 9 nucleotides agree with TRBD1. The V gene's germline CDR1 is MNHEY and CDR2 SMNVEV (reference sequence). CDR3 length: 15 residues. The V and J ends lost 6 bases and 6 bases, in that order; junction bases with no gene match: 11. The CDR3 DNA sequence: TGTGCCAGCAGCCCTACACCCCGGACAGGGGATGGCTACACCTTC. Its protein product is CASSPTPRTGDGYTF.

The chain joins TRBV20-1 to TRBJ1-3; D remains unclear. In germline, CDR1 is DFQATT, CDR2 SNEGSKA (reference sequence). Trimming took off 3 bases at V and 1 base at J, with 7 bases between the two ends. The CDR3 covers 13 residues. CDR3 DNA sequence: TGCAGTGCTAGTGGTGGTTCTGGAAACACCATATATTTT. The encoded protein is CSASGGSGNTIYF.